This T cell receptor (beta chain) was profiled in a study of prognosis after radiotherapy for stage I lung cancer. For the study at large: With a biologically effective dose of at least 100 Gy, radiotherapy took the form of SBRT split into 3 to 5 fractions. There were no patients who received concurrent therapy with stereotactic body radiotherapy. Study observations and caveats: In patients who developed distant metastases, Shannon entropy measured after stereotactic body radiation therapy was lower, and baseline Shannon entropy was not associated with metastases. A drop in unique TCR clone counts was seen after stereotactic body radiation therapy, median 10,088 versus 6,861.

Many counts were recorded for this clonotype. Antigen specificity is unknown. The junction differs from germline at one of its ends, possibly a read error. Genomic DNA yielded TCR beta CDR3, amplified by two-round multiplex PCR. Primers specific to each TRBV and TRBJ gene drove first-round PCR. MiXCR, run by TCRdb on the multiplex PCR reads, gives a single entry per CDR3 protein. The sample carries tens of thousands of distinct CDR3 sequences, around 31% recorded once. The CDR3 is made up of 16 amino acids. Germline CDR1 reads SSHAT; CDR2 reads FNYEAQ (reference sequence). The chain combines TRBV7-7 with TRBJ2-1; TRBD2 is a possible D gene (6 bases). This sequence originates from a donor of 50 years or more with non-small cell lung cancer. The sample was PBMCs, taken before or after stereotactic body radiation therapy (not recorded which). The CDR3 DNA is TGTGCTAGCAGCTTATCGCCGGGCCCGGAGGGGTATGAGCAGTTCTTC. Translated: CASSLSPGPEGYEQFF.